This TCR beta chain was observed in a study of PD-1 blockade in classical Hodgkin lymphoma. Study context: Patients had nivolumab dosed at 3 mg/kg, delivered intravenously every 2 weeks.

Study results and caveats: Complete responders showed a baseline diversity that resembled the diversity of newly diagnosed patients. Possibly reflecting disease activity or prior therapy, repertoire differences have causes that remain undefined. Anyone who began nivolumab under 1 year after ASCT was excluded.

Every one of the patients relapsed after autologous stem cell transplantation (brentuximab vedotin exposure was variable). Some clones are missing from TCRdb's copy, which holds only in-frame ones; the method was immunoSEQ multiplex PCR. Among approximately 90,000 clones listed, roughly 91% were seen once. As regards this clone: No antigen is known for it.

Trimming removed 4 bases from V and 4 bases from J; junction bases left unmatched: 3. There are 13 residues in the CDR3. Germline V gene data show CDR1 as WSHSY and CDR2 as SAAADI. The material sequenced was peripheral blood mononuclear cells (PBMCs), taken before the second cycle of nivolumab. The chain carries TRBV10-2 and TRBJ1-1; 7 nucleotides match TRBD1. This receptor was taken from a human donor with classical Hodgkin lymphoma. CDR3 sequence: CASSASGGTEAFF. The CDR3, as DNA: TGCGCCAGCAGTGCGTCAGGGGGCACTGAAGCTTTCTTT.